Listed here is a single TCR beta chain. The data originate from a study of blood T cell repertoires in COVID-19. V lost 1 base and J 0 bases, leaving 6 bases between the germline ends. The CDR3 covers 14 residues. Germline values: CDR1 SEHNR, CDR2 FQNEAQ (reference sequence). Profiling relied on immunoSEQ multiplex PCR, and the TCRdb table lists in-frame clones only, not all of them. The sample yields around 86,000 clones, approximately 80% seen once. The V and J genes are TRBV7-9 and TRBJ1-1; TRBD1 is a possible D gene (5 bases). The sequence was obtained from a human donor in a cohort sampled during active COVID-19. The sequenced material came from peripheral blood. In DNA form, the CDR3 reads TGTGCCAGCAGCTTAGGACAGTTGAACACTGAAGCTTTCTTT. Its protein product is CASSLGQLNTEAFF.